This entry is about one TCR beta chain. The CDR3 spans 15 residues. Trimming cost V 2 bases and J 1 base; bases outside gene matches: 2. Per germline, CDR1 SGHRS and CDR2 YFSETQ. The sample comes from a study of blood T cell repertoires in COVID-19. At the level of the study: Samples came from the United States, Italy and Spain, spanning acute and convalescent COVID-19. PBMCs, B-cell-depleted T cells, or T cells provided the cDNA or gDNA that made up the material.

As handled by the study authors: Amplification of reference gene primers provided the estimated nucleated cell counts. The data were produced by immunoSEQ multiplex PCR, yet TCRdb's version contains in-frame clones alone and is incomplete. The DNA was the basis for D and trimming; V, J and clone size are from that table. The sample contains about 86,000 clones, approximately 82% of which appear only once. This clonotype was obtained from a woman of 80 years or more with acute or convalescent COVID-19. V and J are TRBV5-1 and TRBJ2-2, with 7 bases that match TRBD1. Sequences were obtained from peripheral blood. DNA for the CDR3: TGCGCCAGCAGCTTCAGGACAGGGAACACCGGGGAGCTGTTTTTT. It translates to CASSFRTGNTGELFF.